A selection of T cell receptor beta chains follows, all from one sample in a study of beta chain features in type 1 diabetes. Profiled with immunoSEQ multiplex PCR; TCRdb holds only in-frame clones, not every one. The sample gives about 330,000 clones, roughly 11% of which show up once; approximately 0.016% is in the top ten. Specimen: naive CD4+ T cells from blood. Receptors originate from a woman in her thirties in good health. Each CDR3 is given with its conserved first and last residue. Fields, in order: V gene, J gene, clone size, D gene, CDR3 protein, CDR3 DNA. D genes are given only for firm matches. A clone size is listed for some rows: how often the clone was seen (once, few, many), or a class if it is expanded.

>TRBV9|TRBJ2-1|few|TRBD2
CASSLGTSGIPRISYNEQFF
TGTGCCAGCAGCCTAGGGACTAGCGGGATCCCCCGTATCTCCTACAATGAGCAGTTCTTC
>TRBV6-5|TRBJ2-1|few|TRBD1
CASSYPRTGYNEQFF
TGTGCCAGCAGTTACCCCAGGACAGGTTACAATGAGCAGTTCTTC
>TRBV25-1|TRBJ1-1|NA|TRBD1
CASSGRQGGTEAFF
TGTGCCAGCAGTGGGAGACAGGGTGGGACTGAAGCTTTCTTT
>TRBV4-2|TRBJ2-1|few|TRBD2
CASSQGRLAEYNEQFF
TGTGCCAGCAGCCAAGGTCGACTAGCGGAGTACAATGAGCAGTTCTTC
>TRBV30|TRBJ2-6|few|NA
CAWSHPGGTTGANVLTF
TGTGCCTGGAGTCACCCCGGGGGGACAACCGGGGCCAACGTCCTGACTTTC
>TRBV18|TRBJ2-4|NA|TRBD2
CASSRGTSGSDIQYF
TGTGCCAGCTCACGCGGGACTAGCGGGAGTGACATTCAGTACTTC
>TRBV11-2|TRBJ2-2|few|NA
CASSFGGTFTGELFF
TGTGCCAGCAGCTTTGGGGGGACCTTCACCGGGGAGCTGTTTTTT
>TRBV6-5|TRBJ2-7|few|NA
CASSYSRTAGYEQYF
TGTGCCAGCAGTTACTCCCGGACAGCAGGCTACGAGCAGTACTTC
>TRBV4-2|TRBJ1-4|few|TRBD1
CASSLTLRSGTGEEKLFF
TGTGCCAGCAGCCTTACCCTTCGCTCCGGGACAGGGGAGGAAAAACTGTTTTTT
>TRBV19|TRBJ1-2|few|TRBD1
CASGQGYGYTF
TGTGCCTCCGGACAGGGTTATGGCTACACCTTC
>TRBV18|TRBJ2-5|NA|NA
CASSPQGRETQYF
TGTGCCAGCTCACCGCAGGGTCGGGAGACCCAGTACTTC
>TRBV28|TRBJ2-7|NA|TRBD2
CASRTGLAEAYEQYF
TGTGCCAGCAGGACGGGACTAGCGGAGGCCTACGAGCAGTACTTC
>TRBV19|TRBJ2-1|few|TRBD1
CASSVPGTGHNEQFF
TGTGCCAGTAGTGTCCCCGGGACAGGTCACAATGAGCAGTTCTTC
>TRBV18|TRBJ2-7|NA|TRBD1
CASSPPQGAREQYF
TGTGCCAGCTCACCACCCCAGGGGGCGAGGGAGCAGTACTTC
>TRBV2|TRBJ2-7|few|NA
CASSINYEQYF
TGTGCCAGCAGTATAAACTACGAGCAGTACTTC
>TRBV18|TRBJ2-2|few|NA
CASSPPQGLNTGELFF
TGTGCCAGCTCACCACCGCAGGGATTGAACACCGGGGAGCTGTTTTTT
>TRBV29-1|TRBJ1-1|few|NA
CSVVRGMNTEAFF
TGCAGCGTTGTTAGGGGGATGAACACTGAAGCTTTCTTT
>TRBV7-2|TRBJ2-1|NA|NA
CASSLAGAFMSSYNEQFF
TGTGCCAGCAGCTTAGCGGGCGCATTCATGAGCTCCTACAATGAGCAGTTCTTC
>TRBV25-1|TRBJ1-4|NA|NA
CASSPLSTNEKLFF
TGTGCCAGCAGCCCCCTATCAACTAATGAAAAACTGTTTTTT
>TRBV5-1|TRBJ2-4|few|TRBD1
CASSPQGAGNIQYF
TGCGCCAGCAGCCCCCAGGGGGCTGGAAACATTCAGTACTTC
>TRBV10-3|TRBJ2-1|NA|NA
CAIMAPEGIEQFF
TGTGCCATCATGGCCCCGGAGGGAATAGAACAGTTCTTC
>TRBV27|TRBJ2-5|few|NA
CASSFRSPTTETQYF
TGTGCCAGCAGTTTTAGAAGCCCCACTACGGAGACCCAGTACTTC
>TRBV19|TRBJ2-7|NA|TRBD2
CASRSSGTSGAEQYF
TGTGCCAGTAGATCATCCGGGACTAGCGGGGCCGAGCAGTACTTC
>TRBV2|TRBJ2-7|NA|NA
CASSEAPSRGAFSYEQYF
TGTGCCAGCAGTGAAGCCCCCTCCCGGGGGGCTTTTTCCTACGAGCAGTACTTC
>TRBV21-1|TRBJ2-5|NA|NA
CASSREGAKETQYF
TGTGCCAGCAGCAGAGAGGGGGCGAAGGAGACCCAGTACTTC
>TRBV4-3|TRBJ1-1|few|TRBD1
CASSQATGDTEAFF
TGCGCCAGCAGCCAGGCCACAGGGGACACTGAAGCTTTCTTT
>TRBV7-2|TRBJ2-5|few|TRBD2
CASSPSSGRQETQYF
TGTGCCAGCAGCCCCTCTAGCGGGAGGCAAGAGACCCAGTACTTC
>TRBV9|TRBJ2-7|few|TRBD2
CASSAGLAGSPYEQYF
TGTGCCAGCAGCGCGGGACTAGCGGGATCCCCCTACGAGCAGTACTTC
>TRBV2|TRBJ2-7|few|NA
CASSDLPSHEQYF
TGTGCCAGCAGTGATCTACCGAGCCACGAGCAGTACTTC
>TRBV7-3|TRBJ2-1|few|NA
CASSSQAGGYNEQFF
TGTGCCAGCAGCTCCCAGGCGGGCGGCTACAATGAGCAGTTCTTC
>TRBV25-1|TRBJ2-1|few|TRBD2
CASSEFLAGGWEQFF
TGTGCCAGCAGTGAATTCCTAGCGGGAGGTTGGGAGCAGTTCTTC
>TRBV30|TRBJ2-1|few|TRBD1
CASTGSAYNEQFF
TGTGCCTCGACAGGGTCTGCCTACAATGAGCAGTTCTTC
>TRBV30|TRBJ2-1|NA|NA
CAWRWGGARHEQFF
TGTGCCTGGAGATGGGGCGGGGCCCGGCATGAGCAGTTCTTC
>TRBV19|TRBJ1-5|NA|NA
CASSIGGARNQPQHF
TGTGCCAGTAGTATAGGTGGGGCTCGCAATCAGCCCCAGCATTTT
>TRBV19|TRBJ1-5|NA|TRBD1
CATWTGFGNQPQHF
TGTGCCACCTGGACAGGTTTCGGGAATCAGCCCCAGCATTTT
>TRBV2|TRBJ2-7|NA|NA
CASRTTGGEQYF
TGTGCCAGCCGCACTACCGGGGGCGAGCAGTACTTC
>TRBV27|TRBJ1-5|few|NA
CASSSAAGTGQPQHF
TGTGCCAGCAGTTCCGCAGCGGGGACGGGTCAGCCCCAGCATTTT
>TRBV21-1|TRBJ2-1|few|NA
CASSPTRMLTFTKGQSDNEQFF
TGTGCCAGCAGCCCGACTCGGATGCTCACCTTCACAAAGGGACAATCGGACAATGAGCAGTTCTTC
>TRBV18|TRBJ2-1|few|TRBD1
CASSPPGTGVNNEQFF
TGTGCCAGCTCACCACCCGGGACAGGGGTGAACAATGAGCAGTTCTTC
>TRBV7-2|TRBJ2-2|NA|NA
CASSLFQGNTGELFF
TGTGCCAGCAGCTTATTTCAGGGGAACACCGGGGAGCTGTTTTTT
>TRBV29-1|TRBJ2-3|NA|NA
CSVEAVPTDTQYF
TGCAGCGTTGAAGCAGTACCCACAGATACGCAGTATTTT
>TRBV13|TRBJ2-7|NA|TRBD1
CASSYGTATYEQYF
TGTGCCAGCAGCTACGGGACAGCCACCTACGAGCAGTACTTC
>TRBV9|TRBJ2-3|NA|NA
CASSVGIAVDADTQYF
TGTGCCAGCAGCGTAGGGATAGCGGTGGACGCAGATACGCAGTATTTT
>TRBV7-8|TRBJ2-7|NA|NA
CASSSSRENPYEQYF
TGTGCCAGCAGCTCGTCGAGGGAGAACCCCTACGAGCAGTACTTC
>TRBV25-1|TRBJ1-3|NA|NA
CASSQKAGTGNTIYF
TGTGCCAGCTCCCAAAAAGCAGGCACGGGAAACACCATATATTTT
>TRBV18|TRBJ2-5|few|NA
CASSQSETQYF
TGTGCCAGCTCACAATCGGAGACCCAGTACTTC
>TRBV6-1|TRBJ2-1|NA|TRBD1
CASRAQGFSYNEQFF
TGTGCCAGCAGAGCACAGGGGTTCTCCTACAATGAGCAGTTCTTC
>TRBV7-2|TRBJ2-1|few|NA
CASSLDSTGSNNEQFF
TGTGCCAGCAGCTTAGACTCAACAGGGAGTAACAATGAGCAGTTCTTC
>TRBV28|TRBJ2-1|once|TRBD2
CASSSTSVRFNEQFF
TGTGCCAGCAGTTCCACTAGCGTCCGGTTCAATGAGCAGTTCTTC
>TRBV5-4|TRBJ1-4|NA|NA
CASSLSVNGDEKLFF
TGTGCCAGCAGCTTGTCAGTAAACGGGGATGAAAAACTGTTTTTT
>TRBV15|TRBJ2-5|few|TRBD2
CATSNRSGRWQETQYF
TGTGCCACCAGCAACCGTAGCGGGAGGTGGCAAGAGACCCAGTACTTC
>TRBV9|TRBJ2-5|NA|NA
CASSVTGGAQETQYF
TGTGCCAGCAGCGTCACAGGGGGGGCCCAAGAGACCCAGTACTTC
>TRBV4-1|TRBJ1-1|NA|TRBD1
CASSQEMAIRGIPTEAFF
TGCGCCAGCAGCCAAGAGATGGCTATCAGGGGGATACCGACTGAAGCTTTCTTT
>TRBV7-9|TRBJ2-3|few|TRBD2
CASSLGAGGPDTQYF
TGTGCCAGCAGCTTAGGAGCGGGAGGGCCCGATACGCAGTATTTT
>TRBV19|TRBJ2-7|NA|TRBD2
CASSIASGPSYEQYF
TGTGCCAGTAGTATCGCTAGCGGGCCCTCCTACGAGCAGTACTTC
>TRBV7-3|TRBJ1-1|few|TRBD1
CASSSTGGRGLNTEAFF
TGTGCCAGCAGCTCTACAGGGGGCCGGGGTTTGAACACTGAAGCTTTCTTT
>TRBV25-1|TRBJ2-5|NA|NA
CASSKTEETQYF
TGTGCCAGCAGCAAGACAGAAGAGACCCAGTACTTC